This TCR beta chain was captured by sequencing in a study of cytomegalovirus exposure and HLA in healthy donors (TCRdb year 2017). About the investigation overall: An earlier analysis of approximately 640 of the donors reported 250 to 350 Gb of sequence data and roughly 110 million unique TCR beta sequences from some 180 million T cells. In a later genetic analysis, genome-wide SNP genotypes for about three fifths of the 666 donors were used, and that subset was treated as a discovery cohort. Along with the roughly 670-subject first cohort, a separate validation cohort of roughly 110 different subjects was used. Typing coverage varied by locus: roughly 629-630 donors for A, B, C, DRB1 and DQB1; roughly 560 for DQA1; more than 600 for DPA1; fewer than 480 for DPB1. To predict cytomegalovirus infection status, the study combined high-throughput TCR immunosequencing, statistical association of individual TCRs with disease status, and machine learning. An early release covering 500 to 750 HLA-typed donors comprised about 300 gigabases of sequencing data and 85 million to 100 million unique TCR sequences. Among the roughly 430 genotyped donors, around 81% belonged to the genetic ancestry cluster associated with self-reported Caucasian donors. Four to six DR-DQ haplotypes were handled as single units for association and clustering, since linkage in the cohort was strong. Donor age, sex, ethnicity and CMV serostatus were compiled alongside the repertoire data. Rather than drawing on any new phenotypic data, the later analysis identified candidate immune exposures from TCR beta sequences and the way those sequences occurred across donors. All discovery cohort repertoires had been generated on a single sequencing platform. To decide whether each TCR beta V gene segment behaved as functional or pseudogenic, an earlier analysis of 587 of the donors relied on high-throughput TCR beta sequencing. To study patterns of TCR occurrence, a later analysis re-analyzed previously published TCR beta repertoires from 600 to 750 donors and added high-resolution HLA genotyping. The study aimed to test whether signatures of past pathogen exposure could be identified by cataloging public T cell receptors. The study profiled the T cell repertoires of 666 subjects by immunosequencing and related them to cytomegalovirus serostatus. Among 398 genotyped donors of the cohort, an average of approximately 240,000 unique TCR beta nucleotide sequences was sequenced per donor, of which approximately 19% were non-productive. HLA typing included class I and class II loci at four-digit resolution.

Overall study outcomes, separate from this receptor: Several of the top co-occurrence clusters appeared to be linked to parvovirus B19, influenza, CMV and Epstein-Barr virus, according to a later analysis. Only TCR beta chains were sequenced in this cohort, and the absence of alpha or paired-chain data limited detectable features. Most CMV-associated TCR beta chains appeared to be HLA-restricted in a later analysis, and the HLA associations seemed to be driven largely by CMV exposure. A few of the identified cytomegalovirus-associated TCR beta chains were confirmed in vitro to be specific for cytomegalovirus antigens. The earlier analysis of almost 600 of the donors excluded some 16 rarely observed V segments, including chromosome 9 orphons, because counts were too low. Correlated functional status among segregating V segments might reflect linkage disequilibrium, but an unknown experimental factor could not be ruled out. In a later analysis, TCR association rates were found to vary across HLA loci, with the most associated TCRs seen for DRB1 alleles and the fewest for HLA-C alleles. A later analysis associated approximately 17,000 TCR beta sequences with specific HLA alleles at a false discovery rate of 0.05. While some public TCRs were present in many individuals, most TCR sequences turned up only very rarely across donors. A total of some 180 TCR beta chains were listed by the study as associated with cytomegalovirus. In an earlier analysis of approximately 590 of the donors, most TCR beta V segments were observed in productive rearrangements about 90% or about 30% of the time, broadly matching IMGT annotations. A cluster of highly shared sequence variants was judged likely to represent a technical artifact of the sequencing pipeline. Immune exposure information for the cohort was limited to CMV serostatus. It was suggested by the authors that the approach could potentially be generalized to other disease states and immunological phenotypes. A further reported finding was that TCR beta sequences accurately predicted the HLA-A and HLA-B alleles for most subjects in the first cohort. Strong co-occurrence of HLA alleles, especially DR and DQ, made assigning TCR associations to individual alleles difficult. Because some donors lacked HLA typing at each locus, the association tests relied only on the typed subset. The classifier was reported to diagnose cytomegalovirus status with high specificity and sensitivity in both the original and validation cohorts. In a later analysis, HLA-associated TCR beta chains showed more clonal expansion and lower generation probabilities than non-associated chains that were equally common. Presence/absence analyses assumed roughly uniform sequencing depth across donors, an assumption that may not hold. V-gene and J-gene trimming of TCR beta chains was associated with a missense DCLRE1C variant in a later genetic analysis, and the association was replicated in an independent cohort. Some IMGT-functional V segments, including TRBV6-2 and TRBV6-3, could not be told apart with the 87-base-pair reads, so those segments were excluded. According to a later genetic analysis, donors in an Asian-associated ancestry cluster had fewer N-insertions in productive TCRs than the roughly 670-donor mean.

Receptors were amplified or captured by the immunoSEQ multiplex PCR assay. For the multiplex PCR, a mixture combining 60 forward primers for TCR Vbeta segments and 13 reverse primers for TCR Jbeta segments was used. The CDR3 region of rearranged TCR beta genes was amplified from genomic DNA by a multiplex PCR assay. On the Illumina HiSeq System, the amplified TCR beta libraries were sequenced as 87-base-pair reads. Per the authors' processing: A later analysis tallied some 79 million unique TCR beta chains across the 666 repertoires, and approximately 12 million of those chains were shared by two or more donors. Raw reads were error-corrected and collapsed into unique sequences by a nearest-neighbor algorithm in which closely related sequences were merged to remove PCR and sequencing errors. CDR3 sequences were aligned to IMGT reference sequences to assign V, D and J gene segments. For a sequence to be retained, a match of at least six nucleotides to both a V gene segment and a J gene segment was required. A rearrangement counted as productive if the CDR3 had no stop codons and remained in frame with V and J, and every other rearrangement counted as non-productive. CDR3 was defined by IMGT convention, running from the second conserved V-encoded cysteine to the conserved J-encoded phenylalanine. The earlier analysis of roughly 590 of the donors excluded sequences that lacked an unambiguous match to a single V gene segment. In an earlier analysis of roughly 500 of the donors, V segments were called functional above 56.7% productive rearrangements and were called segregating when the between-donor standard deviation exceeded 5%. A statistical classification framework was built to diagnose cytomegalovirus status from the catalog of TCR beta chain sequences. In a later analysis, TCR nucleotide sequences were compared against IMGT/GENE-DB human TR gene sequences so that V and J genes could be assigned. Using the TCRdist pipeline, a later analysis assigned CDR3 sequences along with most-parsimonious VDJ recombination scenarios. In a later analysis, every TCR beta chain was defined by the combination of its CDR3 amino acid sequence and its V-gene family, and reads without a unique V-gene family were dropped. In a later analysis, several hundred highly shared, low-generation-probability nucleotide sequences were removed to address suspected cross-contamination and a sequencing artifact. A later analysis calculated a clonal expansion index for each public chain from normalized within-repertoire ranks of inferred template counts. Generation probabilities in a later analysis came from a VDJ recombination model fitted to out-of-frame rearrangements, and those results were checked against IGoR. A later analysis scored TCR-TCR, TCR-HLA and TCR-CMV co-occurrence with hypergeometric tests, applying a repertoire-size bias correction to TCR pairs. A later analysis estimated false discovery rates by permuting HLA or CMV assignments 20 times. In a later analysis, co-occurring TCRs were grouped using DBSCAN, with TCRdist sequence similarity added in when clustering inside HLA-allele-positive subsets. Co-occurrence clustering excluded repertoires with fewer than 30,000 or more than 120,000 public chains, plus five with anomalous nucleotide sharing. The clones in this table, taken by TCRdb from immuneACCESS, are in-frame only. Not every clone is retained; where verified, under half of the shortfall comes from an unresolved V gene, and the cause of the rest is unknown. V and J calls and clone size are copied from that table; D and trimming were computed from the DNA. The sample contains approximately 160,000 clones, roughly 70% of them found a single time. About 2.5% of the sample is held by the ten biggest clonotypes.

From cysteine to phenylalanine, the CDR3 is 13 amino acids long. Only the CDR3 DNA is retained, 39 bases long and in frame from the first base. From the germline V gene, CDR1 is MDHEN and CDR2 is SYDVKM. This clone has a single count. This clone's antigen is unknown. At one boundary the junction diverges from the germline segment, which might be a read error. The cohort comprised 670 or so healthy bone marrow donors. All cohort members were sampled while nominally healthy, although unrecorded immune exposures were likely present. The donor tested CMV seropositive and was one of the 289 seropositive cohort members. Each donor provided a peripheral blood sample, and peripheral blood mononuclear cells were used for TCR beta sequencing. The Qiagen DNeasy Blood Extraction Kit was used to extract genomic DNA from the blood cell samples.

The rearrangement combines TRBV28 with TRBJ1-5; no D gene is confidently identified. Sequenced sample: PBMCs. This clonotype was obtained from a woman in her thirties or forties in good health and CMV-seropositive. The CDR3 amino acid sequence is: CATQRWSNQPQNF. The nucleotide sequence is TGTGCCACCCAAAGGTGGAGCAATCAGCCCCAGAATTTT.